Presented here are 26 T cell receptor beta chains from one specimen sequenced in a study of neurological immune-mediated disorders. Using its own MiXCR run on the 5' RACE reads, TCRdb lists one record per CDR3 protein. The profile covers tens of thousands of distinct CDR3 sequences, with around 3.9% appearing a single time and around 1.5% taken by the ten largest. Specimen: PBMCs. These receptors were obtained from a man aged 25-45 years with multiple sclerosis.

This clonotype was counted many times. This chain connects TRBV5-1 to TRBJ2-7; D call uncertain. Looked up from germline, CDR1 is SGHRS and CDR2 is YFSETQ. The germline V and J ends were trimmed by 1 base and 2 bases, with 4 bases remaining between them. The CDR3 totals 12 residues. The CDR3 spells CASSLPTYEQYF. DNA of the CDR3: TGCGCCAGCAGCTTGCCTACCTACGAGCAGTACTTC.

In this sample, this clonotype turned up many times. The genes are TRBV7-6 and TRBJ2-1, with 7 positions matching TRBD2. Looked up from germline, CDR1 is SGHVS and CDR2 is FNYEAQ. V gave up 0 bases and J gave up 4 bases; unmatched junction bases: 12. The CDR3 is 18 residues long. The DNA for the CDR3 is TGTGCCAGCAGCTTAGCACCCCCCAGGGAGGGTATATACAATGAGCAGTTCTTC. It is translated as CASSLAPPREGIYNEQFF.

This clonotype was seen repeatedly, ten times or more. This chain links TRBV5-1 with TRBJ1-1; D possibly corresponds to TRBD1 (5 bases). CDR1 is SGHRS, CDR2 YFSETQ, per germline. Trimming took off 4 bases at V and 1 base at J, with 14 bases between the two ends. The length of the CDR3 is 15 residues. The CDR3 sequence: CASSPRSGGNTEAFF. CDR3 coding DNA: TGCGCCAGCAGCCCGAGATCGGGGGGGAACACTGAAGCTTTCTTT. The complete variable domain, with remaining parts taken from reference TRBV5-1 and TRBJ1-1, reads KAGVTQTPRYLIKTRGQQVTLSCSPISGHRSVSWYQQTPGQGLQFLFEYFSETQRNKGNFPGRFSGRQFSNSRSEMNVSTLELGDSALYLCASSPRSGGNTEAFFGQGTRLTVV.

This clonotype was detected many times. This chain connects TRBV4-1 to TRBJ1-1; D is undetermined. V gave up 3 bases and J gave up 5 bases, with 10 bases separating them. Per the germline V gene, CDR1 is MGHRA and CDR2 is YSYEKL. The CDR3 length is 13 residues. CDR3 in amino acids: CASSHISGTEAFF. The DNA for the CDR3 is TGCGCCAGCAGCCATATCAGTGGGACTGAAGCTTTCTTT.

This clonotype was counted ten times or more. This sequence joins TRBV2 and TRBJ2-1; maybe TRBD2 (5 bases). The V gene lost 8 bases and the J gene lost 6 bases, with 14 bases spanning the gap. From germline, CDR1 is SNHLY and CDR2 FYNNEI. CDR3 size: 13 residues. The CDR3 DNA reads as TGTGCCAGCTCCGAGGGCCTCGTCAATGAGCAGTTCTTC. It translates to CASSEGLVNEQFF.

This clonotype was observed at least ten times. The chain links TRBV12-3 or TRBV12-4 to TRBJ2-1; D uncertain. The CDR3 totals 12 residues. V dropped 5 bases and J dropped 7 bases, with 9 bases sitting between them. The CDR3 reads CASSRDTNEQFF. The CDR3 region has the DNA TGTGCCAGCAGTAGAGACACGAATGAGCAGTTCTTC.

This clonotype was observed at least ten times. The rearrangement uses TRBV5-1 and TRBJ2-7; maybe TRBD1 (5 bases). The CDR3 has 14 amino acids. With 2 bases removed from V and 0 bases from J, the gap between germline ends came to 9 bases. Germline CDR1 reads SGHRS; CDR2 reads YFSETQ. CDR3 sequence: CASSFGDSSYEQYF. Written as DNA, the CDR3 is TGCGCCAGCAGCTTTGGCGACAGCTCCTACGAGCAGTACTTC.

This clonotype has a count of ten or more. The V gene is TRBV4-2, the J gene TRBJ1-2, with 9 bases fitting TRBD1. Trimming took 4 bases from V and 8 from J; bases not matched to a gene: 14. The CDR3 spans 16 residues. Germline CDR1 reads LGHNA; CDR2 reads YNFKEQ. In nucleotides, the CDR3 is TGTGCCAGCAGCCCGCTCGGGGAGACAGGGGGTACAGGCTACACCTTC. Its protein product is CASSPLGETGGTGYTF.

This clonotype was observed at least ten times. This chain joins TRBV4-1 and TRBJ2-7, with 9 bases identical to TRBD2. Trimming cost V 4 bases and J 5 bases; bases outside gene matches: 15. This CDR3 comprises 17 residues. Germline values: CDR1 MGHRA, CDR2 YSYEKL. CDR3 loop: CASSRLQRGAITDEQYF. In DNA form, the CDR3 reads TGCGCCAGCAGCCGGCTCCAGCGGGGGGCCATAACCGACGAGCAGTACTTC.

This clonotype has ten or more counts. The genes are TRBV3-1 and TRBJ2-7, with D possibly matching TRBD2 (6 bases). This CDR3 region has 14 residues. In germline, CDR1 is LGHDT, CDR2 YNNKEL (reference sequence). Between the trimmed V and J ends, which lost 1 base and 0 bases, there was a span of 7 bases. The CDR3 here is CASSQGLGSYEQYF. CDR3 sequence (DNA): TGTGCCAGCAGCCAAGGACTAGGCTCCTACGAGCAGTACTTC.

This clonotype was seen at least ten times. CDR3 residues: CASSVSLAGGPKDEQFF. The CDR3 DNA reads as TGTGCCAGCAGCGTATCTCTAGCGGGAGGGCCGAAGGATGAGCAGTTCTTC. This chain links TRBV9 with TRBJ2-1; TRBD2 matches at 12 bases. V dropped 1 base and J dropped 8; count of bases not matched to a gene: 10. Looked up from germline, CDR1 is SGDLS and CDR2 is YYNGEE. CDR3 length: 17 amino acids.

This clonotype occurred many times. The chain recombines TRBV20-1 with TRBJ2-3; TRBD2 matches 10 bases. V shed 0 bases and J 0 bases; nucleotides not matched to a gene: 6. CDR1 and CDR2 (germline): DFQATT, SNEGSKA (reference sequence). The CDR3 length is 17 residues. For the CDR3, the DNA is TGCAGTGCTAGAGATGAGCTAGCGGGGGCTAGCACAGATACGCAGTATTTT. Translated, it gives CSARDELAGASTDTQYF.

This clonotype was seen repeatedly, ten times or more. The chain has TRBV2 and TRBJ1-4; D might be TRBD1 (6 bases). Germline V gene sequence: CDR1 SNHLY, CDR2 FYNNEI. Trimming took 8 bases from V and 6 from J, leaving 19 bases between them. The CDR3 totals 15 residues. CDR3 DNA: TGTGCCAGCGTTGCACAGGGCCTTAGCCATGAAAAACTGTTTTTT. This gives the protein CASVAQGLSHEKLFF.

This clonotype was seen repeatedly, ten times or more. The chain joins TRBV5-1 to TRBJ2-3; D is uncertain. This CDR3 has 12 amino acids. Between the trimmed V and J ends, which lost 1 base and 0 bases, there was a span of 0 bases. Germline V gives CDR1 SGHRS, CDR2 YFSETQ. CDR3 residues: CASSLSTDTQYF. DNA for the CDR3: TGCGCCAGCAGCTTGAGCACAGATACGCAGTATTTT.

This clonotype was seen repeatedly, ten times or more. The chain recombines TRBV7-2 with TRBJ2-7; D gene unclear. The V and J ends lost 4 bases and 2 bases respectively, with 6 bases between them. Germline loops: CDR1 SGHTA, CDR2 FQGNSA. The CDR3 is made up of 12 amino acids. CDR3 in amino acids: CASSSFTYEQYF. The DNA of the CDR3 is TGTGCCAGCAGCTCGTTTACCTACGAGCAGTACTTC. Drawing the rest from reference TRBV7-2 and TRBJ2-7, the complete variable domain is GAGVSQSPSNKVTEKGKDVELRCDPISGHTALYWYRQSLGQGLEFLIYFQGNSAPDKSGLPSDRFSAERTGGSVSTLTIQRTQQEDSAVYLCASSSFTYEQYFGPGTRLTVT.

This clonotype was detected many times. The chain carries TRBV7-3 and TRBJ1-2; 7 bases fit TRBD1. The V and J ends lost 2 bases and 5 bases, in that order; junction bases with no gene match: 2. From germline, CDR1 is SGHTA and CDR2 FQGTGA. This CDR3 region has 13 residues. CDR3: CASSLGQEYGYTF. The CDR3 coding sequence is TGTGCCAGCAGCTTAGGACAGGAATATGGCTACACCTTC. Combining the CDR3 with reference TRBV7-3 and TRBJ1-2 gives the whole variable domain GAGVSQTPSNKVTEKGKYVELRCDPISGHTALYWYRQSLGQGPEFLIYFQGTGAADDSGLPNDRFFAVRPEGSVSTLKIQRTERGDSAVYLCASSLGQEYGYTFGSGTRLTVV.

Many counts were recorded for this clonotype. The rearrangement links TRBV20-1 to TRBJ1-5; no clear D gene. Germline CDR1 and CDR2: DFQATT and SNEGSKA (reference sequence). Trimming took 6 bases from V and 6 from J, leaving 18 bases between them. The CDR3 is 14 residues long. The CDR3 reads CSAMEATSIQPQHF. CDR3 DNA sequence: TGCAGTGCCATGGAGGCAACGAGTATTCAGCCCCAGCATTTT.

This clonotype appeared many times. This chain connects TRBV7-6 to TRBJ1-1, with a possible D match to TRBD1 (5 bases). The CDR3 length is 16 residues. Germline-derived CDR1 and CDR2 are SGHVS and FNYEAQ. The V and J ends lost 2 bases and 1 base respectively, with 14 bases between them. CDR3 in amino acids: CASSLRGGGRNTEAFF. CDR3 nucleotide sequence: TGTGCCAGCAGCTTAAGGGGTGGGGGTAGGAACACTGAAGCTTTCTTT. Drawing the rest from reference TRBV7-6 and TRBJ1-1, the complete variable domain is GAGVSQSPRYKVTKRGQDVALRCDPISGHVSLYWYRQALGQGPEFLTYFNYEAQQDKSGLPNDRFSAERPEGSISTLTIQRTEQRDSAMYRCASSLRGGGRNTEAFFGQGTRLTVV.

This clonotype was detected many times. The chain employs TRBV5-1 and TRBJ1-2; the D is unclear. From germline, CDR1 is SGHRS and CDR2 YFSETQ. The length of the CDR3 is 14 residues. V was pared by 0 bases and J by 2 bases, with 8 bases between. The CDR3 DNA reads TGCGCCAGCAGCTTGGACAGTTCGAACTATGGCTACACCTTC. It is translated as CASSLDSSNYGYTF.

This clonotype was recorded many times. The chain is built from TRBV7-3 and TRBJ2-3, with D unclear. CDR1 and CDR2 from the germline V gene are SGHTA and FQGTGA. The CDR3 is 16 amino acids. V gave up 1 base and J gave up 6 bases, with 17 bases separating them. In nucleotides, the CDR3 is TGTGCCAGCAGCTTAAGTTCTGTGGCCACCGTTGATACGCAGTATTTT. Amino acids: CASSLSSVATVDTQYF. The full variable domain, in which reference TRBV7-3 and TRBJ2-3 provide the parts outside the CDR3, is GAGVSQTPSNKVTEKGKYVELRCDPISGHTALYWYRQSLGQGPEFLIYFQGTGAADDSGLPNDRFFAVRPEGSVSTLKIQRTERGDSAVYLCASSLSSVATVDTQYFGPGTRLTVL.

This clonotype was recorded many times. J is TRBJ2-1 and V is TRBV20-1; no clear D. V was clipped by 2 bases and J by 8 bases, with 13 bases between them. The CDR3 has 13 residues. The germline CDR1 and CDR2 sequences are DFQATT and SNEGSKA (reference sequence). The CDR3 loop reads CSARKTPKDEQFF. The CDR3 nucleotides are TGCAGTGCTAGAAAAACACCTAAAGATGAGCAGTTCTTC.

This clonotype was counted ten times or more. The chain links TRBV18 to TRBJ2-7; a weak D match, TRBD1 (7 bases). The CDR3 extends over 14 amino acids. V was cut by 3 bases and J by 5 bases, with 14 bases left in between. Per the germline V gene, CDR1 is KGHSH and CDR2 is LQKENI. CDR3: CASSPRGTANEQYF. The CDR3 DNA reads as TGTGCCAGCTCACCCCGGGGGACAGCGAACGAGCAGTACTTC.

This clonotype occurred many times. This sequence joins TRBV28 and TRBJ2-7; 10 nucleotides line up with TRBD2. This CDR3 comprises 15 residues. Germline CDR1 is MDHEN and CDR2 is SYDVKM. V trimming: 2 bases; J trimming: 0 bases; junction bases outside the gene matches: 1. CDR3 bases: TGTGCCAGCAGTTTACCTAGCGGGAGCTCCTACGAGCAGTACTTC. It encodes CASSLPSGSSYEQYF.

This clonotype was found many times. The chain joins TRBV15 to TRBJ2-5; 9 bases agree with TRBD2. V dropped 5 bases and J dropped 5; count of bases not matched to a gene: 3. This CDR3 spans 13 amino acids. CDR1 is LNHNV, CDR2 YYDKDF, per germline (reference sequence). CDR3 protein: CATSGGLAETQYF. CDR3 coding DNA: TGTGCCACCAGCGGGGGACTAGCCGAGACCCAGTACTTC.

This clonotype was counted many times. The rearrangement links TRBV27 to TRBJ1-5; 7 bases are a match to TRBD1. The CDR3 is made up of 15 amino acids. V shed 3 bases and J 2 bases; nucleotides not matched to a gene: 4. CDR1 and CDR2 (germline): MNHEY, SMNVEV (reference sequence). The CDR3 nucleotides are TGTGCCAGCAGTTTCATAGGGGGCGGCAATCAGCCCCAGCATTTT. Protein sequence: CASSFIGGGNQPQHF.

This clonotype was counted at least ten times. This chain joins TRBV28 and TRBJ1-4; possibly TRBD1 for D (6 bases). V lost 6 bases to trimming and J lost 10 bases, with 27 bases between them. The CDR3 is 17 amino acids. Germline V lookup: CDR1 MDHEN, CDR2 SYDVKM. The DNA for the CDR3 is TGTGCCAGCAGCCCCTGGGGGCCCCGAAACACTAACCCAAAACTGTTTTTT. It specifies CASSPWGPRNTNPKLFF.